The present T cell receptor (beta chain) was sequenced within a study of blood T cell repertoires in COVID-19. The CDR3 is 14 amino acids. Losses at the gene ends were 7 bases for V and 0 bases for J; bases not matched to a gene: 6. Germline V gene data show CDR1 as MNHEY and CDR2 as SMNVEV (reference sequence). This study enrolled people aged about 18 to 100 from about two dozen US geographic areas. Recovery among Cohort 3 donors was established by two negative PCRs, clearance, or symptom resolution. In the source study's methods: Amplification from reference gene primers served as the basis for estimated nucleated cell counts. Generated by immunoSEQ multiplex PCR, the TCRdb table keeps only in-frame clones and is missing some. That table supplies the V and J calls and clone size; D and trimming were determined from the DNA. The data hold about 390,000 clones, with about 87% observed a single time.

The sample comprised PBMCs or T cells enriched from blood (not recorded which). J is TRBJ2-7 and V is TRBV27; 7 nucleotides match TRBD1. This TCR came from a woman aged 50 to 60 who had recovered from COVID-19. CDR3 sequence (DNA): TGTGCCAGCAAATCCCGGGACAGCTCCTACGAGCAGTACTTC. Translated: CASKSRDSSYEQYF.